Listed below are T cell receptor beta chains from one sample, sequenced in a study of T cell changes during pregnancy in multiple sclerosis. The assay was immunoSEQ multiplex PCR, and TCRdb's table has in-frame clones only and misses some. The sample has about 42,000 clones, about 90% seen once; the top ten hold nearly 2%. This specimen was CD4+ T cells from peripheral blood mononuclear cells, taken after pregnancy. These receptors originate from a female donor in good health, enrolled as a control in a pregnancy study. Both conserved end residues are part of each CDR3. D genes are given only for firm matches. A clone size is listed for some rows: how often the clone was seen (once, few, many), or a class if it is expanded.

>TRBJ2-5|15|NA|TRBD1|TRBV7-2
TGTGCCAGCAGCCGTCCCCCGGGACAGGGGGAGACCCAGTACTTC
CASSRPPGQGETQYF
>TRBJ2-5|14|NA|TRBD2|TRBV5-1
TGCGCCAGCAGCTTGAGCCGGGAGGGGGAGACCCAGTACTTC
CASSLSREGETQYF
>TRBJ1-2|13|NA|NA|TRBV28
TGTGCCAGCAGCCTGACAGGTCCCTATGGCTACACCTTC
CASSLTGPYGYTF
>TRBJ2-5|14|once|TRBD2|TRBV7-7
TGTGCCAGCAGCCCAATGGGACTAGCGGAGACCCAGTACTTC
CASSPMGLAETQYF
>TRBJ1-1|13|NA|NA|TRBV5-1
TGCGCCAGCAGCTTGTCAGGGGACACTGAAGCTTTCTTT
CASSLSGDTEAFF
>TRBJ1-1|13|NA|TRBD1|TRBV7-8
TGTGCCAGCAGCTTGACAGGGGGCACTGAAGCTTTCTTT
CASSLTGGTEAFF
>TRBJ2-1|11|NA|NA|TRBV27
TGTGCCAGCAGCACATCAGGAGAGCAGTTCTTC
CASSTSGEQFF
>TRBJ2-7|15|NA|TRBD1|TRBV5-6
TGTGCCAGCAGCCTTTTGGGACAGGGGGCGAGCGAGCAGTACTTC
CASSLLGQGASEQYF
>TRBJ1-5|14|NA|TRBD1|TRBV27
TGTGCCAGCAGCCAGGGACAGGGGGATCAGCCCCAGCATTTT
CASSQGQGDQPQHF
>TRBJ1-1|13|NA|NA|TRBV5-4
TGTGCCAGCAGCTTGGTTATGAACACTGAAGCTTTCTTT
CASSLVMNTEAFF
>TRBJ2-5|15|once|TRBD2|TRBV4-3
TGCGCCAGCAGCCAAGGACTAGCGGAAGAAGAGACCCAGTACTTC
CASSQGLAEEETQYF
>TRBJ2-1|13|NA|NA|TRBV28
TGTGCCAGCAGTTTATACAACGGACAGTCTCAGTTCTTC
CASSLYNGQSQFF
>TRBJ1-6|13|NA|NA|TRBV6-5
TGTGCCAGCAGCCTGGGGGGGAATTCACCCCTCCACTTT
CASSLGGNSPLHF
>TRBJ1-1|14|few|NA|TRBV6-6
TGTGCCAGCAGTTACGAACAACTGAACACTGAAGCTTTCTTT
CASSYEQLNTEAFF
>TRBJ2-2|17|once|TRBD2|TRBV7-2
TGTGCCAGCAGCTTCGGGTGGGCTAGCGGAAGGACCGGGGAGCTGTTTTTT
CASSFGWASGRTGELFF
>TRBJ2-3|16|NA|NA|TRBV6-5
TGTGCCAGCAGTTCCCTGGGTAGGGGGTGGAAAGATACGCAGTATTTT
CASSSLGRGWKDTQYF
>TRBJ2-5|16|NA|NA|TRBV19
TGTGCCAGTAGTAACCCCCGGGCGGGTGTGGGGGAGACCCAGTACTTC
CASSNPRAGVGETQYF
>TRBJ1-2|14|NA|NA|TRBV5-1
TGCGCCAGCAGCTTACTGACAGCCGACTATGGCTACACCTTC
CASSLLTADYGYTF